This T cell receptor (beta chain) comes out of a study of shared clonotypes between healthy human individuals. As for the study in general: CD4 naive cells filled three plates per donor, CD4 memory three, CD8 naive two and CD8 memory one.

V was trimmed by 2 bases and J by 1 base, leaving 9 bases between them. CDR3 size: 14 residues. Germline values: CDR1 SGHTA, CDR2 FQGNSA. TCRdb's table, derived via immunoSEQ multiplex PCR, lists solely in-frame clones and lacks some. The sample yields over 2 million clones, roughly 96% seen once. This clonotype was obtained from a man aged 18 to 35 in good health. Sequencing was performed on naive CD4+ T cells sorted from blood. Subset meaning: CD45RA+ positively selected. This chain uses TRBV7-2 with TRBJ2-7; D is tentatively TRBD1 or TRBD2 (5 bases each). The CDR3 nucleotides are TGTGCCAGCAGCTTACATGGGGGATCCTACGAGCAGTACTTC. Protein product: CASSLHGGSYEQYF.